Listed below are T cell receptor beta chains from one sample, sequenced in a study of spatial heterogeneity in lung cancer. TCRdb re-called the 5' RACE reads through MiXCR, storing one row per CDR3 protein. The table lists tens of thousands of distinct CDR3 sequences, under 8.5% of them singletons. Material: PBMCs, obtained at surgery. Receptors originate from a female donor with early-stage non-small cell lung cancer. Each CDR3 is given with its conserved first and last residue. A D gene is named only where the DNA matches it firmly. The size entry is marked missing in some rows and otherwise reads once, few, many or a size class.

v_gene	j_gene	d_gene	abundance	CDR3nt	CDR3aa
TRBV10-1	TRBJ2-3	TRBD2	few	TGCGCCAGCAGTAGAGCGGGGGGGCTGCGCACAGATACGCAGTATTTT	CASSRAGGLRTDTQYF
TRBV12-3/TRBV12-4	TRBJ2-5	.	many	TGTGCCAGCAGTTTCCCCCAAGAGACCCAGTACTTC	CASSFPQETQYF
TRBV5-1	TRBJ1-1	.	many	TGCGCCAGCAGCCCCGGACAGCCGAACACTGAAGCTTTCTTT	CASSPGQPNTEAFF
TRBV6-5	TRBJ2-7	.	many	TGTGCCAGCAGGGGACGCGACACATCCTACGAGCAGTACTTC	CASRGRDTSYEQYF
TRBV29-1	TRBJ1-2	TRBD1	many	TGCAGCTCCAATGGACAGGATGGCTACACCTTC	CSSNGQDGYTF
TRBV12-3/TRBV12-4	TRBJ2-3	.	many	TGTGCCAGCGGGACCGGGCCAGAAGGGTGGGGAGATACGCAGTATTTT	CASGTGPEGWGDTQYF
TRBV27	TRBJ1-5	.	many	TGTGCCAGCAGTCCTTTAGGTGTCGCTGGACGGAGTCCCCAGCATTTT	CASSPLGVAGRSPQHF
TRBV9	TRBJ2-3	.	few	TGTGCCAGCAGCCGTATGCGATCGGAGGGAACAGATACGCAGTATTTT	CASSRMRSEGTDTQYF
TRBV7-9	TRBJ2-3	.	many	TGTGCCAGCAGCCGAGATCACTGGGATACGCAGTATTTT	CASSRDHWDTQYF
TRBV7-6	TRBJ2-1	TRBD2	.	TGTGCCACTTACCTCAAGCGGGAGGGGGTTATTATCACTGAGCAGTTCTTC	CATYLKREGVIITEQFF
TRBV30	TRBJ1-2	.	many	TGTGCCTGGAGGAAGGGGGGCTACACCTTC	CAWRKGGYTF
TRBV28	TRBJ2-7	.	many	TGTGCCAGCAGTTTGGAGAGGCCCCCCTACGAGCAGTACTTC	CASSLERPPYEQYF
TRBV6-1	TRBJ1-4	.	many	TGTGCCAGCAGCACCCCTGGGTTGATAGAAAAACTGTTTTTT	CASSTPGLIEKLFF
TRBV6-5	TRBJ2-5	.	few	TGTGCCAGCAAGAGAATGGGATCTGGGCCAGAGACCCAGTACTTC	CASKRMGSGPETQYF
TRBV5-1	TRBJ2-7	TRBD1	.	TGCGCCAGCAGCTTGGGGTCAGGGGGATACGAGCAGTACTTC	CASSLGSGGYEQYF
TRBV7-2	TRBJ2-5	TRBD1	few	TGTGCCAGCAGCACGGGGACAGTTCAAGAGACCCAGTACTTC	CASSTGTVQETQYF
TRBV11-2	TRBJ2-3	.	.	TGTGCCAGCAGCTTCTTCACTAGCCCTGGGTATACGCAGTATTTT	CASSFFTSPGYTQYF
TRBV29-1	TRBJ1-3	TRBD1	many	TGCAGCGTTGGATTAACAGGGGGAACTGGAAACACCATATATTTT	CSVGLTGGTGNTIYF
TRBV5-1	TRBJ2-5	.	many	TGCGCCAGCAGCTTAACTGGAGTTGGGGGCCAAGAGACCCAGTACTTC	CASSLTGVGGQETQYF
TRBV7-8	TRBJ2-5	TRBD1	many	TGTGCCAGCAGCCCGAGGGACAGGGGGGCAGCAGAGACCCAGTACTTC	CASSPRDRGAAETQYF
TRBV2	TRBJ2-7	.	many	TGTGCCAGCATGGTTCTCCAGGGAAAAAACGAGCAGTACTTC	CASMVLQGKNEQYF
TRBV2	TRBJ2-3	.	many	TGTGCCAGCGGGGCGCTAGACGTAGATACGCAGTATTTT	CASGALDVDTQYF
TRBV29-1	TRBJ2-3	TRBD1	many	TGCAGCGGCTCCGGGACAGGCCCAGATACGCAGTATTTT	CSGSGTGPDTQYF
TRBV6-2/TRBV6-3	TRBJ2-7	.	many	TGTGCCAGCAGTTCGGGGGAGCGATTCTACGAGCAGTACTTC	CASSSGERFYEQYF
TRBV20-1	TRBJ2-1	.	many	TGCAGTGCCCAAAGTGGGTTCTCCTACAATGAGCAGTTCTTC	CSAQSGFSYNEQFF
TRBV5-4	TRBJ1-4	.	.	TGTGCCAGCAGCTCCTCCGGGGAGCCTAATGAAAAACTGTTTTTT	CASSSSGEPNEKLFF
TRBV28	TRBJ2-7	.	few	TGTGCCAGCAGTTCCGCCGGGATCTACGAGCAGTACTTC	CASSSAGIYEQYF
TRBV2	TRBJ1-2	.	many	TGTGCCAGCAAGGTCACAGCCAGCTCCTATGGCTACACCTTC	CASKVTASSYGYTF
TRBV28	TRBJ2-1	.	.	TGTGCCAGCAGTGCCCAACGACAGGCCCACGGGTTCTTC	CASSAQRQAHGFF
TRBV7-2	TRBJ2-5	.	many	TGTGCCAGCAGCTTACGACTCCAAGAGACCCAGTACTTC	CASSLRLQETQYF
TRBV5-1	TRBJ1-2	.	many	TGCGCCAGCAGCTCCGCTGGGGTTAACTATGGCTACACCTTC	CASSSAGVNYGYTF
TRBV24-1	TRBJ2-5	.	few	TGTGCCACCAGTGTAGGACAGAACCAAGAGACCCAGTACTTC	CATSVGQNQETQYF
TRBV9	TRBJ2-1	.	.	TGTGCCAGCAGCGTAACTGGGACCGCTCTCGGGCAGTTCTTC	CASSVTGTALGQFF
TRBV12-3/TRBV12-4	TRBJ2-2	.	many	TGTGCCAGCGGGGGGTCCGGGGAGCTGTTTTTT	CASGGSGELFF
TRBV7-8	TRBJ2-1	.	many	TGTGCCAGCAGCCCCGACAGGAGACCCTACAATGAGCAGTTCTTC	CASSPDRRPYNEQFF